This T cell receptor beta chain was recorded in a study of blood T cell repertoires in COVID-19. About the study: Collection of acute and convalescent COVID-19 samples took place in the United States, Italy and Spain.

Assay: immunoSEQ multiplex PCR; the TCRdb copy retains only in-frame clones and omits some. This table has approximately 300,000 clones, around nine tenths appearing once. Recruits, aged roughly 18 to 100 years, lived in 20 to 30 US areas. Germline values: CDR1 SEHNR, CDR2 FQNEAQ (reference sequence). This CDR3 is built from 12 residues. V was shortened by 4 bases and J by 8 bases, with 11 bases between the two germline ends. This receptor was identified in a man in his sixties who had recovered from COVID-19. The V call is TRBV7-9, the J call TRBJ1-2, with D perhaps matching TRBD1 (6 bases). Sequencing was done on a sample of PBMCs or T cells enriched from blood (not recorded which). The DNA of the CDR3 is TGTGCCAGCAGCTCTCCACAGGGAGGCTACACCTTC. The encoded protein is CASSSPQGGYTF.